This entry features one T cell receptor (beta chain) sequence. These data come from a study of blood T cell repertoires in COVID-19. Profiled with immunoSEQ multiplex PCR; TCRdb holds only in-frame clones, not every one. The data hold more than 300,000 clones, with 86% observed a single time. The clonotype comes from a woman in her fifties or sixties with acute or convalescent COVID-19. Sequenced input: peripheral blood.

The CDR3 loop is CASSSTGTVYGYTF. DNA of the CDR3: TGTGCCAGCAGTTCCACTGGGACAGTCTATGGCTACACCTTC. J is TRBJ1-2 and V is TRBV28, with 7 bases aligning to TRBD1. Germline V gene data show CDR1 as MDHEN and CDR2 as SYDVKM. The V segment lost 4 bases and the J segment 4 bases; nucleotides outside the gene matches: 6. The CDR3 totals 14 residues.